Sequencing of this TCR beta chain was carried out in a study of shared clonotypes between healthy human individuals. Overall study findings and caveats: Researchers sampled blood only, noting tissue repertoires likely differ. Some clonotypes were shared by all four sorted-subset donors, while others were not shared. The non-shared ones had lower generation probabilities than the shared ones.

Only in-frame clones appear in the TCRdb table, and some are missing; sequencing was by immunoSEQ multiplex PCR. The table has some 650,000 clones, about 96% seen once. The CDR3 extends over 15 amino acids. V was shortened by 2 bases and J by 0 bases, with 7 bases between the two germline ends. CDR1 and CDR2 from the germline V gene are ENHRY and SYGVKD. Both subsets, CD45RA+ naive and CD45RA-negative memory, were split from the CD4+ cells. A remark on this clone: Its antigen is as yet unknown.

The chain couples TRBV10-3 to TRBJ1-4, with D uncertain. The sequencing sample was made of naive CD4+ T cells sorted from blood. The subset was: CD45RA+ positively selected. This TCR came from a woman in her 30s in good health. The DNA of the CDR3 is TGTGCCATCAGTGAGGGAGGGACAACTAATGAAAAACTGTTTTTT. It is translated as CAISEGGTTNEKLFF.